This T cell receptor beta chain was sequenced in a study of T cell responses to AZD1222 COVID-19 vaccine. CDR1 SGHTA and CDR2 FQGTGA come from the germline V gene. Trimming took 4 bases from V and 6 from J, leaving 13 bases between them. The CDR3 spans 13 residues. Sequencing used immunoSEQ multiplex PCR; TCRdb keeps in-frame clones, though not all of them. The sample lists about 150,000 clones, roughly nine tenths occurring once. This specimen consisted of peripheral blood, obtained on day 0 of AZD1222 vaccination. The clonotype originates from an adult in good health. This sequence joins TRBV7-3 and TRBJ2-7; a possible D gene is TRBD1 (5 bases). The CDR3 here is CASSSTTVSEQYF. CDR3 sequence (DNA): TGTGCCAGCAGCTCCACGACAGTCTCCGAGCAGTACTTC.